These 8 T cell receptor beta chains were sequenced from one sample in a study of neoadjuvant anti-PD-1 for oral cavity cancer. Time point noted: after neoadjuvant nivolumab, at surgical resection. Profiled with immunoSEQ multiplex PCR; TCRdb holds only in-frame clones, not every one. The sample has fewer than 10,000 clones, just under 70% seen once. Source: PBMCs, taken after nivolumab (anti-PD-1) treatment. The receptors stem from a person aged 35-79 years with oral cavity squamous cell carcinoma.

The gene calls are TRBV4-1 and TRBJ1-2; tentative D call: TRBD1 (5 bases). With 6 bases removed from V and 7 bases from J, the gap between germline ends came to 21 bases. The germline V gene has CDR1 MGHRA and CDR2 YSYEKL. The CDR3 consists of 15 residues. The CDR3 DNA follows: TGCGCCAGCAGTAGGGAGGAAGGGGCGCCTGGTGGCTACACCTTC. It codes for CASSREEGAPGGYTF.

The J gene is TRBJ2-7, the V gene TRBV5-1, with a possible D match to TRBD1 (5 bases). Germline CDR1 is SGHRS and CDR2 is YFSETQ. V lost 3 bases and J 3 bases, leaving 10 bases between the germline ends. This CDR3 region has 13 residues. CDR3 sequence: CASSSTGFYEQYF. CDR3 coding DNA: TGCGCCAGCAGCTCTACAGGATTCTACGAGCAGTACTTC.

The CDR3, as DNA: TGTGCCAGCAGCTTAGCGGGGGGCAGGGAGCAGTACTTC. Its translation is CASSLAGGREQYF. The genes are TRBV11-2 and TRBJ2-7, with D perhaps TRBD2 (7 bases). Germline CDR1 SGHAT, CDR2 FQNNGV. Trimming stripped 1 base from V and 7 bases from J, with 11 bases between. This CDR3 spans 13 amino acids.

In its sample, this clone ranks as medium-sized. The chain employs TRBV6-6 and TRBJ1-4, with a weak D call TRBD1 (5 bases). The CDR3 spans 13 residues. V dropped 5 bases and J dropped 4 bases, with 8 bases sitting between them. The germline gives CDR1 MNHNY, CDR2 SVGAGI (reference sequence). The CDR3, as DNA: TGTGCCAGCAGTCGGGACTATAATGAAAAACTGTTTTTT. Its protein product is CASSRDYNEKLFF.

This clone ranks as medium-sized. This chain links TRBV18 with TRBJ1-5; a possible D gene is TRBD1 (5 bases). Per the germline V gene, CDR1 is KGHSH and CDR2 is LQKENI. V was shortened by 0 bases and J by 5 bases, with 14 bases between the two germline ends. The CDR3 loop spans 16 amino acids. The CDR3 DNA reads TGTGCCAGCTCACCACCGTCCGGGGGACTATATCAGCCCCAGCATTTT. This sequence encodes CASSPPSGGLYQPQHF. The whole variable domain, filled in from reference TRBV18 and TRBJ1-5, reads NAGVMQNPRHLVRRRGQEARLRCSPMKGHSHVYWYRQLPEEGLKFMVYLQKENIIDESGMPKERFSAEFPKEGPSILRIQQVVRGDSAAYFCASSPPSGGLYQPQHFGDGTRLSIL.

The rearrangement links TRBV7-9 to TRBJ1-1; tentative D call: TRBD1 (5 bases). The CDR3 extends over 16 amino acids. The germline CDR1 and CDR2 sequences are SEHNR and FQNEAQ (reference sequence). Trimming removed 6 bases from V and 1 base from J, with 18 bases in between. The CDR3 nucleotides read TGTGCCAGCAGTCAAGGAATCTCAAGGGGGAACACTGAAGCTTTCTTT. It codes for CASSQGISRGNTEAFF.

The V gene is TRBV20-1, the J gene TRBJ1-2, with D possibly matching TRBD1 (6 bases). V lost 5 bases and J 8 bases, leaving 9 bases between the germline ends. The CDR3 runs 10 residues. From germline, CDR1 is DFQATT and CDR2 SNEGSKA (reference sequence). CDR3 DNA: TGCAGTGCTTTACAGGGAGGCTACACCTTC. As protein: CSALQGGYTF.

The chain combines TRBV5-1 with TRBJ2-7, with 10 nucleotides matching TRBD2. J lost 4 bases, V lost 0 bases, and 4 bases had no gene match. The CDR3 is 15 residues long. Germline lookup yields CDR1 SGHRS and CDR2 YFSETQ. CDR3 DNA: TGCGCCAGCAGCTTGGAGGTGACTAGCGGGTACGAGCAGTACTTC. As protein: CASSLEVTSGYEQYF.